These 26 T cell receptor beta chains share one sample of origin, sequenced in a study of T cell changes during pregnancy in multiple sclerosis. Profiled with immunoSEQ multiplex PCR; TCRdb holds only in-frame clones, not every one. Found here are roughly 40,000 clones, 80% to 95% of them singletons; the top ten hold 0.35% to 0.45%. Sequencing was performed on CD4+ T cells from peripheral blood mononuclear cells, taken in the third trimester of pregnancy. The receptors derive from a female donor with multiple sclerosis, enrolled in a pregnancy study.

CDR3 protein: CASSQPGREGDGYTF. The CDR3 nucleotides are TGTGCCAGCAGCCAACCGGGACGGGAGGGGGATGGCTACACCTTC. The rearrangement uses TRBV4-2 and TRBJ1-2, with D perhaps TRBD1 (6 bases). CDR3 length equals 15 residues. V lost 2 bases and J lost 6, with 16 bases in between. In germline, CDR1 is LGHNA, CDR2 YNFKEQ.

This clone was picked up a small number of times. V usage is TRBV6-5 and J usage is TRBJ1-4; D may be TRBD1 (5 bases). CDR1 is MNHEY, CDR2 SVGAGI, per germline. Trimming left V 2 bases short and J 3 bases short, with 10 bases between. The CDR3 sequence is 15 residues long. The CDR3 sequence: CASSYGGAANEKLFF. CDR3 in DNA: TGTGCCAGCAGTTACGGAGGGGCGGCTAATGAAAAACTGTTTTTT.

V gene TRBV6-5 combines with J gene TRBJ1-5; possible D gene TRBD1, 6 bases. This CDR3 has 14 amino acids. CDR1 MNHEY and CDR2 SVGAGI come from the germline V gene. V lost 6 bases to trimming and J lost 3 bases, with 12 bases between them. CDR3 in DNA: TGTGCCAGCAGCCGTGGACAGTCCAATCAGCCCCAGCATTTT. This translates into CASSRGQSNQPQHF.

CDR3 in amino acids: CASSALAGGSNEQFF. CDR3 coding DNA: TGTGCCAGCAGCGCCTTAGCGGGAGGTAGCAATGAGCAGTTCTTC. V is TRBV9 and J is TRBJ2-1; 10 bases align to TRBD2. Trimming at V came to 3 bases and at J to 6 bases, leaving 6 bases not matched to a gene. The CDR3 extends over 15 amino acids. Germline values: CDR1 SGDLS, CDR2 YYNGEE.

This chain uses TRBV12-1 with TRBJ1-5; TRBD1 is taken as the D call from the table, unchecked against the DNA. TRBV12-1 counts as a pseudogene. The CDR3 length is 15 residues. The CDR3 spells CASRASTGGSQPQHF. CDR3 sequence (DNA): TGTGCCAGCAGAGCCTCCACAGGGGGAAGTCAGCCCCAGCATTTT.

The chain is built from TRBV30 and TRBJ1-1; D gene uncertain. In germline, CDR1 is GTSNPN, CDR2 SVGIG (reference sequence). The CDR3 spans 13 residues. Between the trimmed V and J ends, which lost 3 bases and 3 bases, there was a span of 11 bases. Here the CDR3 reads CAWRRRRDTEAFF. CDR3 coding DNA: TGTGCCTGGAGGAGGCGCCGGGACACTGAAGCTTTCTTT.

This sequence joins TRBV5-4 and TRBJ1-4, with 8 bases aligning to TRBD1. The germline V gene has CDR1 SGHNT and CDR2 YYREEE (reference sequence). The CDR3 contains 15 residues. J was trimmed by 8 bases and V by 3 bases; bases with no gene match: 9. CDR3 in DNA: TGTGCCAGCAGCTCACTTAAAGGGACAGGCGAAAAACTGTTTTTT. The encoded protein is CASSSLKGTGEKLFF.

The rearrangement links TRBV5-4 to TRBJ2-7; 8 nucleotides match TRBD1. The V gene's germline CDR1 is SGHNT and CDR2 YYREEE (reference sequence). V lost 1 base and J lost 4; bases outside the gene matches: 7. The CDR3 spans 15 residues. The CDR3 DNA follows: TGTGCCAGCAGCTTGAGCAGGACAGGGCCGTACGAGCAGTACTTC. This sequence encodes CASSLSRTGPYEQYF.

The genes are TRBV5-1 and TRBJ2-1; 7 bases fit TRBD2. Germline V gene sequence: CDR1 SGHRS, CDR2 YFSETQ. The CDR3 consists of 16 residues. The V gene end was trimmed by 4 bases and the J gene end by 2 bases; junction bases not matched to a gene: 9. In nucleotides, the CDR3 is TGCGCCAGCAGCCGCACCTGGAGCGGGGCCTACAATGAGCAGTTCTTC. This gives the protein CASSRTWSGAYNEQFF.

V is TRBV19 and J is TRBJ1-1, with D possibly TRBD1 on 5 matching bases. The V gene's germline CDR1 is LNHDA and CDR2 SQIVND (reference sequence). V lost 5 bases, J lost 0 bases, and 13 bases lay in between. This CDR3 comprises 15 residues. As DNA, the CDR3 is TGTGCCAGTAGTCTTAGGGGAGGAGTGAACACTGAAGCTTTCTTT. Amino acids: CASSLRGGVNTEAFF.

V and J are TRBV7-8 and TRBJ2-7, with 7 bases lining up with TRBD1. The trim removed 2 bases at V and 4 bases at J, leaving 5 bases unmatched. Germline CDR1 SGHVS, CDR2 FQNEAQ. The CDR3 consists of 14 residues. CDR3 coding DNA: TGTGCCAGCAGCTTAACAGACAGGGATTACGAGCAGTACTTC. Protein: CASSLTDRDYEQYF.

For the CDR3, the DNA is TGTGCCTGGAGTGCAAGCGGCACCGGGGAGCTGTTTTTT. Amino acids: CAWSASGTGELFF. The chain couples TRBV30 to TRBJ2-2; tentative D call: TRBD2 (5 bases). V was clipped by 1 base and J by 4 bases, with 7 bases between them. The germline V gene encodes CDR1 GTSNPN and CDR2 SVGIG (reference sequence). The CDR3 extends over 13 amino acids.

With respect to this clone: Other DNA sequences in the same sample also yield this CDR3. The chain couples TRBV2 to TRBJ2-3, with 9 positions matching TRBD1. The CDR3 sequence is 15 residues long. Germline-derived CDR1 and CDR2 are SNHLY and FYNNEI. Trimming removed 6 bases from V and 2 bases from J; junction bases left unmatched: 6. CDR3 sequence: CASSDRGSYTDTQYF. The DNA for the CDR3 is TGTGCCAGCAGCGACAGGGGGTCCTACACAGATACGCAGTATTTT.

The rearrangement joins TRBV19 to TRBJ2-3; D is ambiguous. V lost 3 bases and J 1 base, leaving 8 bases between the germline ends. CDR1 LNHDA and CDR2 SQIVND come from the germline V gene (reference sequence). The CDR3 runs 14 residues. CDR3 DNA sequence: TGTGCCAGTAGTATCTCCGCGGGCACAGATACGCAGTATTTT. It yields the protein CASSISAGTDTQYF.

The rearrangement joins TRBV27 to TRBJ2-7; 8 bases map to TRBD1. The CDR3 sequence is 14 residues long. Per germline, CDR1 MNHEY and CDR2 SMNVEV (reference sequence). Trimming at V came to 2 bases and at J to 3 bases, leaving 3 bases not matched to a gene. The CDR3 region has the DNA TGTGCCAGCAGTTTAGCAGGGGGCTTCTACGAGCAGTACTTC. As protein: CASSLAGGFYEQYF.

J is TRBJ1-1 and V is TRBV5-1, with a weak D call TRBD1 (6 bases). This CDR3 has 15 residues. In germline, CDR1 is SGHRS, CDR2 YFSETQ. V gave up 5 bases and J gave up 1 base, with 15 bases separating them. CDR3 sequence: CASRVPGRGNTEAFF. The CDR3 DNA reads TGCGCCAGCAGGGTACCAGGCAGGGGGAACACTGAAGCTTTCTTT.

The chain uses TRBV5-1 and TRBJ2-7, with D possibly matching TRBD2 (6 bases). The CDR3 is made up of 14 amino acids. Germline V gene data show CDR1 as SGHRS and CDR2 as YFSETQ. Trimming left V 0 bases short and J 2 bases short, with 9 bases between. This CDR3 reads CASSLVRGTYEQYF. The CDR3 nucleotides are TGCGCCAGCAGCTTGGTGCGGGGAACCTACGAGCAGTACTTC.

The V gene is TRBV30, the J gene TRBJ1-2; perhaps TRBD1 as D (5 bases). Per germline, CDR1 GTSNPN and CDR2 SVGIG (reference sequence). With 0 bases removed from V and 3 bases from J, the gap between germline ends came to 8 bases. This CDR3 comprises 13 residues. CDR3 coding DNA: TGTGCCTGGAGTGTATGGGGGGACTATGGCTACACCTTC. Translation: CAWSVWGDYGYTF.

The V and J genes are TRBV7-9 and TRBJ2-1, with a tentative D call TRBD1 (5 bases). Germline lookup yields CDR1 SEHNR and CDR2 FQNEAQ (reference sequence). This CDR3 comprises 14 residues. V was clipped by 3 bases and J by 8 bases, with 14 bases between them. The CDR3 DNA reads as TGTGCCAGCAGCTTCCCAGGGTCCGGCGATGAGCAGTTCTTC. This encodes CASSFPGSGDEQFF.

The J gene is TRBJ2-1, the V gene TRBV5-1; D uncertain. The CDR3 consists of 16 residues. Trimming stripped 0 bases from V and 3 bases from J, with 13 bases between. Germline V CDR1 and CDR2: SGHRS, YFSETQ. The CDR3 is CASSLAGLPSYNEQFF. CDR3 DNA: TGCGCCAGCAGCTTGGCCGGGTTGCCAAGCTACAATGAGCAGTTCTTC.

This clone came up a few times. The V call is TRBV5-4, the J call TRBJ2-3; D ambiguous. CDR1 is SGHNT, CDR2 YYREEE, per germline (reference sequence). The length of the CDR3 is 15 residues. V was cut by 0 bases and J by 0 bases, with 8 bases left in between. CDR3 in DNA: TGTGCCAGCAGCTTGGGAAGCAAGAGCACAGATACGCAGTATTTT. The encoded protein is CASSLGSKSTDTQYF.

The chain recombines TRBV5-1 with TRBJ2-7, with D unclear. Trimming removed 0 bases from V and 0 bases from J, with 7 bases in between. CDR3 length equals 14 residues. Looked up from germline, CDR1 is SGHRS and CDR2 is YFSETQ. This CDR3 is CASSLAHSSYEQYF. CDR3 coding DNA: TGCGCCAGCAGCTTGGCCCACAGCTCCTACGAGCAGTACTTC.

The chain uses TRBV9 and TRBJ2-1; TRBD2 might be the D (5 bases). The V gene's germline CDR1 is SGDLS and CDR2 YYNGEE. This CDR3 contains 14 residues. Deletions cut 4 bases from V and 9 bases from J, with 17 bases between. In DNA, the CDR3 is TGTGCCAGCAGCATAACCCAGCGCAGCGGTGAGCAGTTCTTC. Its protein product is CASSITQRSGEQFF.

The chain is built from TRBV9 and TRBJ2-3, with TRBD2 matching over 10 bases. The CDR3 sequence is 18 residues long. Germline values: CDR1 SGDLS, CDR2 YYNGEE. The junction had 12 bases not matched to a gene; V was cut back by 4 bases and J by 1 base. CDR3 in amino acids: CASSPLGNSGRGTDTQYF. The DNA of the CDR3 is TGTGCCAGCAGCCCCTTGGGGAACAGCGGGAGGGGCACAGATACGCAGTATTTT.

The chain has TRBV6-1 and TRBJ2-1; 8 bases are a match to TRBD2. J lost 0 bases, V lost 6 bases, and 4 bases had no gene match. This CDR3 comprises 15 residues. Germline-derived CDR1 and CDR2 are MNHNS and SASEGT. The CDR3 bases are TGTGCCAGCAGCCCCGGGACTAGCTCCTACAATGAGCAGTTCTTC. Protein: CASSPGTSSYNEQFF.

The rearrangement uses TRBV23-1 and TRBJ2-7, with TRBD1 matching over 8 bases. TRBV23-1 has ORF status, its function being uncertain. The CDR3 runs 15 residues. V lost 3 bases and J lost 0; bases outside the gene matches: 4. The CDR3 nucleotides are TGCGCCAGCAGTCATGCAGGGGGCAGCTCCTACGAGCAGTACTTC. The encoded protein is CASSHAGGSSYEQYF.